This T cell receptor (beta chain) was captured by sequencing in a study of Ad26.COV2.S vaccination and SARS-CoV-2 variants. Overall study context: By the intramuscular route, Ad26.COV2.S was given once, or twice 56 days apart.

Method: immunoSEQ multiplex PCR; TCRdb's copy keeps in-frame clones and lacks some. Of some 330,000 clones in the sample, roughly 88% are singletons; the top ten hold 5.5%. CDR3 length: 15 amino acids. V trimming: 4 bases; J trimming: 4 bases; junction bases outside the gene matches: 7. Germline V gene lookup returns CDR1 MGHRA and CDR2 YSYEKL. Treatment here: approximately 18 received Ad26.COV2.S at low or high dose, single or two shots; roughly 5 received placebo; per-sample allocation not given. Day 63 after the first vaccine or placebo injection was the time point for sampling. The vaccine antigen was prefusion-stabilized Wuhan SARS-CoV-2 spike. As regards this clone: Antigen unknown.

Notes on the study in general: Vaccine and placebo recipients had comparable breadth of non-spike TCRs. Spike-specific CD8+ and CD4+ T cell responses reportedly showed substantial breadth after vaccination.

The sequenced sample was peripheral blood, obtained in a trial of Ad26.COV2.S vaccine versus placebo. This chain connects TRBV4-1 to TRBJ2-5, with 9 bases fitting TRBD1. The receptor's source is a person between 18 and 59 years old who received the Ad26.COV2.S COVID-19 vaccine or a placebo. CDR3 in DNA: TGCGCCAGCAGCCGAAGACAGGGGGTCCCAGAGACCCAGTACTTC. Amino acid sequence: CASSRRQGVPETQYF.